Presented here are 4 T cell receptor beta chains from one specimen sequenced in a study of cytomegalovirus exposure and HLA in healthy donors. Data came from immunoSEQ multiplex PCR; TCRdb stores just in-frame clones and leaves some out. The table records about 270,000 clones, around 85% of them present only once. Sequenced sample: PBMCs. These receptors originate from a woman under 30 in good health and CMV-seronegative.

The V gene is TRBV5-1, the J gene TRBJ1-4; D gene uncertain. The germline V and J ends were trimmed by 0 bases and 3 bases, with 6 bases remaining between them. The CDR3 contains 14 residues. The germline CDR1 and CDR2 sequences are SGHRS and YFSETQ. CDR3: CASSLESPNEKLFF. CDR3 nucleotides: TGCGCCAGCAGCTTGGAGAGTCCTAATGAAAAACTGTTTTTT. The full variable domain, rest sourced from reference TRBV5-1 and TRBJ1-4, is KAGVTQTPRYLIKTRGQQVTLSCSPISGHRSVSWYQQTPGQGLQFLFEYFSETQRNKGNFPGRFSGRQFSNSRSEMNVSTLELGDSALYLCASSLESPNEKLFFGSGTQLSVL.

The V and J genes are TRBV25-1 and TRBJ1-2; 9 bases map to TRBD1. CDR3 length: 17 amino acids. Trimming cost V 7 bases and J 1 base; bases outside gene matches: 13. The germline V gene has CDR1 MGHDK and CDR2 SYGVNS. CDR3 protein: CASNELGDRVNNYGYTF. DNA for the CDR3: TGTGCCAGCAACGAATTAGGGGACAGGGTGAATAACTATGGCTACACCTTC.

The sample holds one count of this clone. The chain has TRBV7-9 and TRBJ2-7; D perhaps matches TRBD2 (5 bases). Germline lookup yields CDR1 SEHNR and CDR2 FQNEAQ (reference sequence). This CDR3 has 13 amino acids. The V and J ends lost 5 bases and 2 bases respectively, with 10 bases between them. CDR3 protein: CASSRTYTYEQYF. The CDR3 nucleotides are TGTGCCAGCAGCCGGACTTATACCTACGAGCAGTACTTC.

The chain is built from TRBV7-2 and TRBJ2-7, with D possibly matching TRBD1 (6 bases). This CDR3 contains 15 residues. Germline assignment: CDR1 SGHTA and CDR2 FQGNSA. Trimming took 3 bases from V and 4 from J, leaving 16 bases between them. CDR3 coding DNA: TGTGCCAGCAGCTTCTATTCGGGACAAAATTACGAGCAGTACTTC. Its protein is CASSFYSGQNYEQYF.